This paragraph covers one T cell receptor beta chain sequence. The antigen is undetermined. The data are from a study of T cells after yellow fever vaccination. Study as a whole: Low-cell-number fractions underwent preparation using SMART-Seq v4 Ultra Low Input. The study, taken as a whole, reports: Few clonotypes appeared in both CD4 and CD8 compartments. Most primary-vaccination clones recurred post-booster (just under 98% CD4, 88% CD8). Contaminants from the bulk population, in the form of abundant clonotypes, could be found in FACS-sorted repertoires.

CDR1 is MDHEN, CDR2 SYDVKM, per germline. The CDR3 spans 14 residues. V was clipped by 9 bases and J by 3 bases, with 18 bases between them. TCRdb reprocessed the 5' RACE reads with MiXCR, giving one entry per CDR3 protein. Of about 510,000 distinct CDR3 sequences in the sample, around a fifth were seen once. Sequenced material: PBMCs, taken less than 25 days after the first yellow fever vaccination. The clonotype was recovered from a man between 18 and 35 years old who received the YFV17D yellow fever vaccine. V and J are TRBV28 and TRBJ2-7; D possibly corresponds to TRBD1 (6 bases). The chain's CDR3 is CASRWVTGGYEQYF. CDR3 DNA: TGTGCCAGTCGGTGGGTGACAGGAGGCTACGAGCAGTACTTC.